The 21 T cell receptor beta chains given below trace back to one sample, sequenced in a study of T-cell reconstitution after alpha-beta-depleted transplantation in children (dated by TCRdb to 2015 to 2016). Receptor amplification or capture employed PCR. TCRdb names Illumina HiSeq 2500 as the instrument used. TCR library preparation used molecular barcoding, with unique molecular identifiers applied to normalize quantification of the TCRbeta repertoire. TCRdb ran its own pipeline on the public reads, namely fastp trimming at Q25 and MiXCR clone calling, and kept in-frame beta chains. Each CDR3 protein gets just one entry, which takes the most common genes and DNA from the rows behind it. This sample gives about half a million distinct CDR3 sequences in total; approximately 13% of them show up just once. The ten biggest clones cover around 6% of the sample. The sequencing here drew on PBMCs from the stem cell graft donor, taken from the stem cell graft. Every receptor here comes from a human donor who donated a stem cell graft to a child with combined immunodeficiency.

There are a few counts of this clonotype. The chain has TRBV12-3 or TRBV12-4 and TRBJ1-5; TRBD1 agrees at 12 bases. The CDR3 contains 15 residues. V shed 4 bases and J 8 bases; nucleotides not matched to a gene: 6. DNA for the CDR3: TGTGCCAGCAGTTCGGGACAGGGGGCGTTGGAGCCCCAGCATTTT. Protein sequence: CASSSGQGALEPQHF.

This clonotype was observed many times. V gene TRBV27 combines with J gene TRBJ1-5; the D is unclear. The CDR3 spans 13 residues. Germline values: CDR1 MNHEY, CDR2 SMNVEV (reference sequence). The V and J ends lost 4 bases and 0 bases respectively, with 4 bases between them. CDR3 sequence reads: CASSSHSNQPQHF. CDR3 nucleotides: TGTGCCAGCAGTTCACATAGCAATCAGCCCCAGCATTTT.

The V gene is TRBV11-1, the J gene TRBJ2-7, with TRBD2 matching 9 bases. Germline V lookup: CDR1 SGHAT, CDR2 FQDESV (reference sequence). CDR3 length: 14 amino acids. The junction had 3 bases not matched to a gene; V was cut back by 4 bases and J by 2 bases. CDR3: CASSSVAGAYEQYF. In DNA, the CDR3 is TGTGCCAGCAGCTCGGTAGCGGGAGCCTACGAGCAGTACTTC.

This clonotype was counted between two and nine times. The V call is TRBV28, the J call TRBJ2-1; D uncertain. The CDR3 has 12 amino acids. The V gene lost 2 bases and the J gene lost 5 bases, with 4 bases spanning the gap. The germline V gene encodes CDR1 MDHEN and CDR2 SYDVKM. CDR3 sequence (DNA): TGTGCCAGCAGTTTACTGGACAATGAGCAGTTCTTC. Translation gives CASSLLDNEQFF.

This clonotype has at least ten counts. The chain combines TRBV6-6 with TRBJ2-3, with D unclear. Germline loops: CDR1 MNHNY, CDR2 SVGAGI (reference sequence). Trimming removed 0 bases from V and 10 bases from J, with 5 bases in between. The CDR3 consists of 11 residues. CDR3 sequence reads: CASSYSRPQYF. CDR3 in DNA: TGTGCCAGCAGTTACTCGAGGCCGCAGTATTTT.

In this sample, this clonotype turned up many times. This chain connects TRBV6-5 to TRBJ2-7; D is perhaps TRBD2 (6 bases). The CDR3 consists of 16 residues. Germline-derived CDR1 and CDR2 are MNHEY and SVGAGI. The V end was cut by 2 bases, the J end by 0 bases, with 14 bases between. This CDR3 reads CASSYDSGFSSYEQYF. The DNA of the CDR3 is TGTGCCAGCAGTTACGATAGCGGTTTTAGCTCCTACGAGCAGTACTTC.

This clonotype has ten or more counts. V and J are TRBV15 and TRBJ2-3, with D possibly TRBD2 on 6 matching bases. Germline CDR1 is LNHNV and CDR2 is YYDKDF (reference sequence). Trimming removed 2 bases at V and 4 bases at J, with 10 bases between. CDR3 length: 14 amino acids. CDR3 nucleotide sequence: TGTGCCACCAGCAGACCACTAGCCGCAGATACGCAGTATTTT. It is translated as CATSRPLAADTQYF.

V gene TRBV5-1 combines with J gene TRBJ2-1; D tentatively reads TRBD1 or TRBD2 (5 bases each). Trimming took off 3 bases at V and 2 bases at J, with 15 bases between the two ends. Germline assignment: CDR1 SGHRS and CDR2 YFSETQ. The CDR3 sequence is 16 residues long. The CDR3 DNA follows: TGCGCCAGCAGCTACAATCCGGGACGGACCTACAATGAGCAGTTCTTC. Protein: CASSYNPGRTYNEQFF.

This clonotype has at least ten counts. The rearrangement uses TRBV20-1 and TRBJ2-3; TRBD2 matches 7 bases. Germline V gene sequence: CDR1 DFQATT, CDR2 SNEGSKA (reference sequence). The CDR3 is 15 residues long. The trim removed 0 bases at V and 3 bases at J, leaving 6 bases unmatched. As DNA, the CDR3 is TGCAGTGCTAGAGATCTAGCGGTAGGAACAGATACGCAGTATTTT. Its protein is CSARDLAVGTDTQYF.

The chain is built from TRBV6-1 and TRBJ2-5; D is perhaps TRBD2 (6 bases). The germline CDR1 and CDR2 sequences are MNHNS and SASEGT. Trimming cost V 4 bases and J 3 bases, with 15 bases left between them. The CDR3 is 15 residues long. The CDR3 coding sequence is TGTGCCAGCAGTGCCGGGACTGGGAACGAAGAGACCCAGTACTTC. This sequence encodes CASSAGTGNEETQYF.

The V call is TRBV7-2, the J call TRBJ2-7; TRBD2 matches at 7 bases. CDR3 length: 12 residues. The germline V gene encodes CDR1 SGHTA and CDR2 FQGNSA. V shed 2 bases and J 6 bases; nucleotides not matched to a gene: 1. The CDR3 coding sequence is TGTGCCAGCAGCTTACTAGCGGCCGAGCAGTACTTC. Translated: CASSLLAAEQYF.

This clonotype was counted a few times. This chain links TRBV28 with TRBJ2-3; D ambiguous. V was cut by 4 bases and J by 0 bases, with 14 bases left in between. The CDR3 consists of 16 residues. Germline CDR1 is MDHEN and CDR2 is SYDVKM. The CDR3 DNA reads TGTGCCAGCAGTTCCGCTTGGGGTGCTAGCACAGATACGCAGTATTTT. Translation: CASSSAWGASTDTQYF.

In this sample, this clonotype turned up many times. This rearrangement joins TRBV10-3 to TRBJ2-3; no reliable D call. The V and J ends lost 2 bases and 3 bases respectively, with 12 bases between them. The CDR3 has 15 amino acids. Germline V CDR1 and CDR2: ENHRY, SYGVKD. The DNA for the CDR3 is TGTGCCATCAGTGAGATAGGTCGAGGAACAGATACGCAGTATTTT. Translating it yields CAISEIGRGTDTQYF.

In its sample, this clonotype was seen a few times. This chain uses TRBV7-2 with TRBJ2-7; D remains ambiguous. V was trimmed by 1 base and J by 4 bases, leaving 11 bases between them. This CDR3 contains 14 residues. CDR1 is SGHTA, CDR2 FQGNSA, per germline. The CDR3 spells CASSLVRQSYEQYF. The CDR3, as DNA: TGTGCCAGCAGCTTAGTTCGGCAGAGTTACGAGCAGTACTTC.

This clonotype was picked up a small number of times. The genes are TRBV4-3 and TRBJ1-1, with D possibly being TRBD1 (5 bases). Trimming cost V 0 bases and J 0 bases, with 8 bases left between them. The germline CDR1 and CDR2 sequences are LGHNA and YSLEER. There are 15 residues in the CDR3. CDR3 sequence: CASSQDRGVNTEAFF. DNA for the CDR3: TGCGCCAGCAGCCAAGATCGAGGGGTGAACACTGAAGCTTTCTTT.

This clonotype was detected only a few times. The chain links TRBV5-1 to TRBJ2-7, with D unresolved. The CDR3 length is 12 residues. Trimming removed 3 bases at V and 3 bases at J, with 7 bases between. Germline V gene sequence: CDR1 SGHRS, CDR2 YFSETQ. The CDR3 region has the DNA TGCGCCAGCAGCTCTCATTTCTACGAGCAGTACTTC. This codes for CASSSHFYEQYF.

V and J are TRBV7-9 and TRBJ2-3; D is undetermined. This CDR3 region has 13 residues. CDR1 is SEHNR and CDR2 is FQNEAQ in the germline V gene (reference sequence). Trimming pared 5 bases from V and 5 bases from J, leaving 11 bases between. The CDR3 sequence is CASSVVLGDTQYF. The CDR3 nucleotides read TGTGCCAGCAGCGTCGTCCTGGGAGATACGCAGTATTTT.

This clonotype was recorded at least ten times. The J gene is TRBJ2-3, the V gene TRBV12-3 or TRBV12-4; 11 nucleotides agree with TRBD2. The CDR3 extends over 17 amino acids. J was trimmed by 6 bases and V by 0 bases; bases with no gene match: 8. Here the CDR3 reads CASSLAVLAGGLDTQYF. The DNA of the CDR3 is TGTGCCAGCAGTTTAGCGGTCCTAGCGGGGGGATTGGATACGCAGTATTTT.

Written as DNA, the CDR3 is TGTGCCAGCAATCTACAGGGGGCCGGGGAGCTGTTTTTT. Its translation: CASNLQGAGELFF. This chain uses TRBV2 with TRBJ2-2; 8 bases line up with TRBD1. Losses at the gene ends were 7 bases for V and 6 bases for J; bases not matched to a gene: 4. Germline loops: CDR1 SNHLY, CDR2 FYNNEI. The CDR3 consists of 13 residues.

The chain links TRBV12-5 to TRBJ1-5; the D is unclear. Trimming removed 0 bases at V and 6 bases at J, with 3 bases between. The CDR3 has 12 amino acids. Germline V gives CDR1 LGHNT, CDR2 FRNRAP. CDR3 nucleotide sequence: TGTGCTAGTGGTTTGGTAACTCAGCCCCAGCATTTT. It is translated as CASGLVTQPQHF.

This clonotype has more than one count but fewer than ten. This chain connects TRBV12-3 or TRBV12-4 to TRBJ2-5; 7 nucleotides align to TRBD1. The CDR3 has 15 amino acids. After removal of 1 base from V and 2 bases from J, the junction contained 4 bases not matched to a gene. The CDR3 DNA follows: TGTGCCAGCAGTTTAGACGGACAGGAACAAGAGACCCAGTACTTC. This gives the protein CASSLDGQEQETQYF.